Included here is one TCR beta chain sequence, with context. The antigen is undetermined. Clones were read by immunoSEQ multiplex PCR, and TCRdb kept only the in-frame ones, dropping some. The table lists more than 90,000 clones, approximately 92% of them singletons. This CDR3 comprises 15 residues. Germline values: CDR1 KGHSH, CDR2 LQKENI. V gave up 3 bases and J gave up 2 bases, with 12 bases separating them. The data originate from a study of CD4+ T cells in melanoma. Study results and caveats: In melanoma, neoantigen-specific CD4+ T cells reportedly differed in differentiation state.

Sequences were obtained from peripheral blood. The chain has TRBV18 and TRBJ2-3, with D perhaps TRBD2 (5 bases). The sequence came from a human donor with melanoma. CDR3 coding DNA: TGTGCCAGCTCACCTGTTCGAGGGAACACAGATACGCAGTATTTT. Protein: CASSPVRGNTDTQYF.